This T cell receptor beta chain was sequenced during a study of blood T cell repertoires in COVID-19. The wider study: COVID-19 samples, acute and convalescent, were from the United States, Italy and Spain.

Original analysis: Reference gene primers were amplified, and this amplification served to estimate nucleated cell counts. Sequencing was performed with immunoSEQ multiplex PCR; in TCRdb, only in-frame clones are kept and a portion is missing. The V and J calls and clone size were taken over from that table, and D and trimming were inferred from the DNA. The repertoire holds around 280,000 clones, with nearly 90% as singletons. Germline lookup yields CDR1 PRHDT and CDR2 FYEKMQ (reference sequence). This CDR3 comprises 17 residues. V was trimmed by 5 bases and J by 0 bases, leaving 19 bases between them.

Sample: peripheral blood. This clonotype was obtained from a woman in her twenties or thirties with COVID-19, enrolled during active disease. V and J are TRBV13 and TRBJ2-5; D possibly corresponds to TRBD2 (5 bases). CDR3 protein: CASSPTPQSSNQETQYF. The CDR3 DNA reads TGTGCCAGCAGCCCTACCCCCCAGTCTAGCAACCAAGAGACCCAGTACTTC.